The entry below describes one T cell receptor (beta chain). Taking its sample share into account, this clonotype is medium-sized (0.01 to 0.1%). There is no known antigen for this receptor. Nothing much larger sits one base from this clone, and base qualities are not available. These data come from a study. The CDR3, from cysteine to phenylalanine, totals 14 residues. Left in the record is the CDR3 DNA by itself, 42 bases read in frame from the first base. The germline V gene supplies CDR1 MNHEY and CDR2 SVGEGT. The junction shows trimming of 6 bases on V and 2 bases on J, plus 14 bases between the germline ends. The instrument given in TCRdb is Illumina MiSeq. TCRdb reprocessed the public reads (quality trimming at Q25 with fastp, clone calling with MiXCR) and kept in-frame beta chains. CDR3 protein duplicates are merged, each entry listing the most common genes and DNA. The sample table holds several thousand distinct CDR3 sequences, of which approximately 9.6% were seen once. The ten biggest clones cover about 6.5% of the sample.

Sample: CD4+ T cells from synovial fluid. The sequence came from a human donor with rheumatoid arthritis. This chain joins TRBV6-2 or TRBV6-3 to TRBJ2-7; a tentative D match to TRBD1 spans 6 bases. The nucleotide sequence reads as follows: TGTGCCAGCAGCCATCTTGACAGGACCTACGAGCAGTACTTC. It translates as CASSHLDRTYEQYF.